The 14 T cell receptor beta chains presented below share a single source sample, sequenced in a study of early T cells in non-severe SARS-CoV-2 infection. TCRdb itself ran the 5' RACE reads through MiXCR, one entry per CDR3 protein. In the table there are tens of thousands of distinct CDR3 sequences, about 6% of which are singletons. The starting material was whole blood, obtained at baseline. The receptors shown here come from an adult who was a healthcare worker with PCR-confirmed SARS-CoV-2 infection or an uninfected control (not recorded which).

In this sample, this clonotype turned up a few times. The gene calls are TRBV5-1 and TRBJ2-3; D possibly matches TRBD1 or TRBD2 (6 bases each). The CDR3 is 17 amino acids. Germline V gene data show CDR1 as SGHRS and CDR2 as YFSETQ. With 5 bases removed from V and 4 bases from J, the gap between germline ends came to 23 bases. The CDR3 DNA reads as TGCGCCAGCAGTCTGGAGGGGGGCCGCGGGTACCCAGATACGCAGTATTTT. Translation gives CASSLEGGRGYPDTQYF. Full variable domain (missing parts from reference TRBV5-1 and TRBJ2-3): KAGVTQTPRYLIKTRGQQVTLSCSPISGHRSVSWYQQTPGQGLQFLFEYFSETQRNKGNFPGRFSGRQFSNSRSEMNVSTLELGDSALYLCASSLEGGRGYPDTQYFGPGTRLTVL.

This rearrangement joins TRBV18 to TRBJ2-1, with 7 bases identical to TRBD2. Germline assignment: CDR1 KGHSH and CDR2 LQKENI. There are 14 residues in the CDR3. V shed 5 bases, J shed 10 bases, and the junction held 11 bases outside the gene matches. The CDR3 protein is CASSSGLAGTEQFF. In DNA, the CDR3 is TGTGCCAGCTCATCGGGGTTAGCGGGTACCGAGCAGTTCTTC.

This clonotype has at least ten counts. The DNA of the CDR3 is TGTGCCAGCAGCCCTACACAGGGATACAATGAGCAGTTCTTC. Translation gives CASSPTQGYNEQFF. This rearrangement joins TRBV3-1 to TRBJ2-1; possible D gene TRBD1, 6 bases. Per germline, CDR1 LGHDT and CDR2 YNNKEL (reference sequence). CDR3 length equals 14 residues. Trimming removed 4 bases at V and 4 bases at J, with 11 bases between.

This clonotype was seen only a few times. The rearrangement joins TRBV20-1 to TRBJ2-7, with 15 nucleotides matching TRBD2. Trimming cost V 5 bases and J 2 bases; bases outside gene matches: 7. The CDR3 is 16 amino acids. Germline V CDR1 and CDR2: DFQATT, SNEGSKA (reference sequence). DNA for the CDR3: TGCAGTGCTGGGGGACTAGCGGGGGGCCTTACCTACGAGCAGTACTTC. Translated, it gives CSAGGLAGGLTYEQYF.

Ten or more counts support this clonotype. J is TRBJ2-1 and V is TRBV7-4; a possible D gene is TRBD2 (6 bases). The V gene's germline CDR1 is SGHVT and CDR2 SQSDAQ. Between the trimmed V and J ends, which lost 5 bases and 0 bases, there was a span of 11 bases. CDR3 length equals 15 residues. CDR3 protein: CASSRDLGSYNEQFF. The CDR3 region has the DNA TGTGCCAGCAGCCGGGACTTAGGCTCCTACAATGAGCAGTTCTTC. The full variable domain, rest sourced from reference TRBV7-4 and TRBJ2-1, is GAGVSQSPRYKVAKRGRDVALRCDSISGHVTLYWYRQTLGQGSEVLTYSQSDAQRDKSGRPSGRFSAERPERSVSTLKIQRTEQGDSAVYLCASSRDLGSYNEQFFGPGTRLTVL.

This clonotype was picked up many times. DNA for the CDR3: TGTGCCACCAGCACGGGACAGGAGCCTCTTTACAATGAGCAGTTCTTC. This encodes CATSTGQEPLYNEQFF. V gene TRBV15 combines with J gene TRBJ2-1; TRBD1 agrees at 8 bases. After removal of 4 bases from V and 4 bases from J, the junction contained 9 bases not matched to a gene. Per the germline V gene, CDR1 is LNHNV and CDR2 is YYDKDF (reference sequence). This CDR3 spans 16 amino acids.

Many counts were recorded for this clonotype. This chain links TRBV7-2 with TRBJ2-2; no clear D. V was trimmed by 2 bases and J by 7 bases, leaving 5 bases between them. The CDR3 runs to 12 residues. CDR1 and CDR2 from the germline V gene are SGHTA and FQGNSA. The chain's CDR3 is CASSLNGGELFF. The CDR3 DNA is TGTGCCAGCAGCTTAAATGGCGGGGAGCTGTTTTTT.

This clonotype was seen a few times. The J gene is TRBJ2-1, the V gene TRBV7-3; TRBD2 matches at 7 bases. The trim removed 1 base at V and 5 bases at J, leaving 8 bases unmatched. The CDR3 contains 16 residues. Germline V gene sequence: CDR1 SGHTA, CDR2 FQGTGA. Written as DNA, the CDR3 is TGTGCCAGCAGCTTAAGGGGCCCAGGGACTAACAATGAGCAGTTCTTC. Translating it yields CASSLRGPGTNNEQFF. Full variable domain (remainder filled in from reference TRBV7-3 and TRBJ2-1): GAGVSQTPSNKVTEKGKYVELRCDPISGHTALYWYRQSLGQGPEFLIYFQGTGAADDSGLPNDRFFAVRPEGSVSTLKIQRTERGDSAVYLCASSLRGPGTNNEQFFGPGTRLTVL.

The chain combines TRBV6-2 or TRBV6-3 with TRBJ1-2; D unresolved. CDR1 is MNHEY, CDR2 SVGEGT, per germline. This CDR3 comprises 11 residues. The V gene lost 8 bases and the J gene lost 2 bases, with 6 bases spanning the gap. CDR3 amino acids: CASRENYGYTF. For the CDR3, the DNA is TGTGCCAGCCGGGAGAACTATGGCTACACCTTC.

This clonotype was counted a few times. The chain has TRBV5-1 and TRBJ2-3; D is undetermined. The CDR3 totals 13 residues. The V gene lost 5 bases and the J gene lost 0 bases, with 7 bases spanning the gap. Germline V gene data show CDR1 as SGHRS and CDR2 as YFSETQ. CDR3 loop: CASSKDSTDTQYF. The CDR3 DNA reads TGCGCCAGCAGTAAGGACAGCACAGATACGCAGTATTTT.

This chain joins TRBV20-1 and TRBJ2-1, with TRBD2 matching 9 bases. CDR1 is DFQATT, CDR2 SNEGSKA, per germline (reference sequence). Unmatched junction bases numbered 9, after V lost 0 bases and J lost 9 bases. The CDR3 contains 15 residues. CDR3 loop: CSARDQSGGRVEQFF. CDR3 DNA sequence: TGCAGTGCTAGAGATCAGAGCGGGGGGCGTGTTGAGCAGTTCTTC.

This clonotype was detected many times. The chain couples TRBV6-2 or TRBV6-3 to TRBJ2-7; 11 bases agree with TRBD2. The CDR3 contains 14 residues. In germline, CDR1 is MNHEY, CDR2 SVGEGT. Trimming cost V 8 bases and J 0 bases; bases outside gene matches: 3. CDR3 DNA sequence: TGTGCCAGCGGCACTAGCGGGAGCTCCTACGAGCAGTACTTC. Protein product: CASGTSGSSYEQYF.

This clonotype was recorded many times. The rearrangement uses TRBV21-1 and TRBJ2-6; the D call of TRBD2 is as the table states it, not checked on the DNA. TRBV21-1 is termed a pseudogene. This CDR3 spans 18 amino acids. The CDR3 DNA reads TGTGCCAGCAGCCCTCTCGGGAGGACGGCGTCTGGGGCCAACGTCCTGACTTTC. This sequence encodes CASSPLGRTASGANVLTF.

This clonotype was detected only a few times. DNA of the CDR3: TGTGCCAGCAGCTCTCAGGGAAGGGCCCCTAATGAGCAGTTCTTC. This codes for CASSSQGRAPNEQFF. This rearrangement joins TRBV5-6 to TRBJ2-1; perhaps TRBD1 as D (5 bases). Germline CDR1 and CDR2: SGHDT and YYEEEE. V shed 3 bases and J shed 7 bases, with 17 bases lying between them. The CDR3 spans 15 residues.